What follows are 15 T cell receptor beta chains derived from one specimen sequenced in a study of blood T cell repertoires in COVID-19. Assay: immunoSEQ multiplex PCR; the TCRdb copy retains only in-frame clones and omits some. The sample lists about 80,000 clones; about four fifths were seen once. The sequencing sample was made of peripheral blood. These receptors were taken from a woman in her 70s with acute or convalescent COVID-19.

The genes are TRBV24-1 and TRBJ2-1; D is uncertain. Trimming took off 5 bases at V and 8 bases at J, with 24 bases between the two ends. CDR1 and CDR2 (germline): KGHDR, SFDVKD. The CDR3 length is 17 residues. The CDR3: CATSGLIYGIRSDEQFF. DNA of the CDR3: TGTGCCACCAGTGGATTGATATATGGAATTAGGAGCGATGAGCAGTTCTTC.

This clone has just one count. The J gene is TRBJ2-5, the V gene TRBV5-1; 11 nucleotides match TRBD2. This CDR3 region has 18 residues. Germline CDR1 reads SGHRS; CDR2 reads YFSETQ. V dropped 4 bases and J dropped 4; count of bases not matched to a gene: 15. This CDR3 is CASSPVPPGTSGLETQYF. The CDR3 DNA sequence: TGCGCCAGCAGCCCGGTCCCGCCCGGGACTAGCGGATTAGAGACCCAGTACTTC.

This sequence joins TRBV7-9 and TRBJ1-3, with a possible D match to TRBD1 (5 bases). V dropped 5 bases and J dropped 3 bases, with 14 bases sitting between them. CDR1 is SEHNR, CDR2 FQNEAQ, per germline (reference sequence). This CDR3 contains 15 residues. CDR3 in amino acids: CASSPDLGLGNTIYF. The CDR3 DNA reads TGTGCCAGCAGCCCCGACTTGGGGCTTGGAAACACCATATATTTT.

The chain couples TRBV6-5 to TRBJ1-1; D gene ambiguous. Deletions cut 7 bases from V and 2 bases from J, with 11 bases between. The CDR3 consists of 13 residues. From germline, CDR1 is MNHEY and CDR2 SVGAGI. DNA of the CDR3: TGTGCCAGCACAGGTACCCTCAACACTGAAGCTTTCTTT. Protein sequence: CASTGTLNTEAFF.

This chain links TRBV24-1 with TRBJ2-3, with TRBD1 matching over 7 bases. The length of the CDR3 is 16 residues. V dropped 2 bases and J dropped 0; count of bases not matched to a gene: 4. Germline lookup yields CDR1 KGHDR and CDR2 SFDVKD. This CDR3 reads CATSDSLGQSTDTQYF. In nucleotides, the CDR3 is TGTGCCACCAGTGATTCCCTGGGACAGAGCACAGATACGCAGTATTTT.

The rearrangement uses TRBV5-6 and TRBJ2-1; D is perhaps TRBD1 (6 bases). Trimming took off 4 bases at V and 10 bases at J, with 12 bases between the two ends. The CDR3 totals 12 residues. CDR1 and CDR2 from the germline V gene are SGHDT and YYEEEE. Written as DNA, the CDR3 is TGTGCCAGCAGCCCCAGGGGCGGAGAGCAGTTCTTC. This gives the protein CASSPRGGEQFF.

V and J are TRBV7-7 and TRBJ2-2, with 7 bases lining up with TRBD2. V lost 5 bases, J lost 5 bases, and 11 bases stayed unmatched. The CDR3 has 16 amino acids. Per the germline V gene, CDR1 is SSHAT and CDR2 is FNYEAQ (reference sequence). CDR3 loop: CASSPSGRGGTGELFF. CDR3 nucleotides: TGTGCCAGCAGCCCTTCAGGGAGGGGAGGAACCGGGGAGCTGTTTTTT.

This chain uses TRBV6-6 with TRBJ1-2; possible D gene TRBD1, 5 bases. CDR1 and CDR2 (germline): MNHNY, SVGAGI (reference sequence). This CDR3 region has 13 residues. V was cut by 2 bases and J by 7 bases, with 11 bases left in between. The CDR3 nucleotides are TGTGCCAGCAGTTACGATCGGCAGGGTGGCTACACCTTC. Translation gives CASSYDRQGGYTF.

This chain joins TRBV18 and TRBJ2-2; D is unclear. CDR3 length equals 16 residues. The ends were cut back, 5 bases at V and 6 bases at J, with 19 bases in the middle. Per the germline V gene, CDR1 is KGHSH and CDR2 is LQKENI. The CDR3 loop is CASSSTSSLSAGELFF. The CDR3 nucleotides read TGTGCCAGCTCATCTACATCCTCGTTGAGCGCCGGGGAGCTGTTTTTT.

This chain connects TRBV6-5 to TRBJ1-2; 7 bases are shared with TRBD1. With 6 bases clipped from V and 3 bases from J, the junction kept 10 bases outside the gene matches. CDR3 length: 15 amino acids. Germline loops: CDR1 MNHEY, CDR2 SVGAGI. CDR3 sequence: CASRPGTARHYGYTF. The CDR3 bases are TGTGCCAGCAGGCCCGGGACAGCGCGCCACTATGGCTACACCTTC.

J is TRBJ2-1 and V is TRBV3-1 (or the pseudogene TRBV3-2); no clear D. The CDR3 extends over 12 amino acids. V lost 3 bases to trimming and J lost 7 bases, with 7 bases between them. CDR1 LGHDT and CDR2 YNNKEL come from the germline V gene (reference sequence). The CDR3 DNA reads TGTGCCAGCAGCCACCAAGAGAATGAGCAGTTCTTC. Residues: CASSHQENEQFF.

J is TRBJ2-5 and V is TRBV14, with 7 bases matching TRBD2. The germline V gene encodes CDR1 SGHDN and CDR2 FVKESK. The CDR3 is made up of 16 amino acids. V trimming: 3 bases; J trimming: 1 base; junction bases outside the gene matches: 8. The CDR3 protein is CASSHGRLAFQETQYF. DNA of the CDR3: TGTGCCAGCAGCCACGGGAGACTAGCTTTCCAAGAGACCCAGTACTTC.

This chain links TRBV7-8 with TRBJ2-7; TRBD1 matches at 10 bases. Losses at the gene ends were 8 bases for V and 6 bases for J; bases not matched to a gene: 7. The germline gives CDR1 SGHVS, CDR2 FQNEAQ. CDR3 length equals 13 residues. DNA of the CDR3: TGTGCCAGCCAGGGACAGGGGCAAGCCGAGCAGTACTTC. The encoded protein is CASQGQGQAEQYF.

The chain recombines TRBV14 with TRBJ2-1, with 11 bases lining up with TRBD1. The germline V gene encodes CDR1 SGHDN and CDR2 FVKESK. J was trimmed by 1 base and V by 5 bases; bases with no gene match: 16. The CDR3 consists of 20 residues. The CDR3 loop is CASSKYRGTGGERSYNEQFF. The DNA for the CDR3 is TGTGCCAGCAGCAAGTATAGAGGGACAGGGGGGGAGAGGTCCTACAATGAGCAGTTCTTC.

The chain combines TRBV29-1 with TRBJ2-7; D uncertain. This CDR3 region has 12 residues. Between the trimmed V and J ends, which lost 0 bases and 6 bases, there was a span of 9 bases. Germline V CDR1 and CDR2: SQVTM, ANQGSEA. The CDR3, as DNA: TGCAGCGTTGAAGAAGGTCGGGTCGAGCAGTACTTC. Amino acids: CSVEEGRVEQYF.